A single T cell receptor beta chain is shown here with its context. Its specificity is not known. These data belong to a study of cytomegalovirus exposure and HLA in healthy donors. Overall study findings and caveats: Common viral pathogens seemed to be connected with several of the most significant clusters, according to a later analysis.

V dropped 1 base and J dropped 4 bases, with 14 bases sitting between them. Germline lookup yields CDR1 MGHRA and CDR2 YSYEKL. This CDR3 is 16 amino acids long. PCR involved 60 Vbeta and 13 Jbeta primers. The protocol was immunoSEQ multiplex PCR, while the TCRdb copy is restricted to in-frame clones and leaves out a portion. The table shows tens of thousands of clones, with roughly 80% occurring only once. This chain joins TRBV4-1 and TRBJ2-1, with unresolved D. The sequenced sample was PBMCs. This TCR came from a man in his forties or fifties in good health and CMV-seronegative. The CDR3 sequence: CASSQVSAGPYNEQFF. The CDR3 DNA follows: TGCGCCAGCAGCCAAGTTTCGGCAGGCCCGTACAATGAGCAGTTCTTC.